The 5 T cell receptor beta chains listed next were all sequenced from one sample in a study of T cell clones after liver transplantation. Profiling relied on immunoSEQ multiplex PCR, and the TCRdb table lists in-frame clones only, not all of them. The sample includes 25,000 to 35,000 clones, approximately 96% of them seen just once. The sample consisted of CD8+ T cells from blood, taken 12 months after liver transplant. The receptors stem from a human patient who received a liver transplant. The graft donor may be the source of some T cells.

J is TRBJ2-1 and V is TRBV7-6, with D perhaps TRBD1 or TRBD2 (5 bases each). Trimming removed 4 bases at V and 4 bases at J, with 26 bases between. The germline V gene encodes CDR1 SGHVS and CDR2 FNYEAQ. This CDR3 has 19 amino acids. The CDR3 protein is CASSSSGTVLDPGYNEQFF. CDR3 bases: TGTGCCAGCAGCTCCTCCGGGACGGTCCTAGACCCCGGGTACAATGAGCAGTTCTTC. Combining the CDR3 with reference TRBV7-6 and TRBJ2-1 gives the whole variable domain GAGVSQSPRYKVTKRGQDVALRCDPISGHVSLYWYRQALGQGPEFLTYFNYEAQQDKSGLPNDRFSAERPEGSISTLTIQRTEQRDSAMYRCASSSSGTVLDPGYNEQFFGPGTRLTVL.

The chain joins TRBV6-5 to TRBJ2-1, with 11 bases matching TRBD2. V trimming: 6 bases; J trimming: 4 bases; junction bases outside the gene matches: 5. CDR1 and CDR2 (germline): MNHEY, SVGAGI. The CDR3 has 15 residues. CDR3 in amino acids: CASSHTSGGYNEQFF. The DNA of the CDR3 is TGTGCCAGCAGCCACACTAGCGGGGGATACAATGAGCAGTTCTTC.

The rearrangement uses TRBV6-5 and TRBJ2-3; D is undetermined. V shed 8 bases and J shed 2 bases, with 11 bases lying between them. Germline V CDR1 and CDR2: MNHEY, SVGAGI. The CDR3 totals 13 residues. CDR3 nucleotide sequence: TGTGCCAGCTCTTGGGGAAACACAGATACGCAGTATTTT. It encodes CASSWGNTDTQYF.

The chain combines TRBV11-2 with TRBJ2-2; D is undetermined. V lost 8 bases and J 3 bases, leaving 7 bases between the germline ends. CDR1 is SGHAT and CDR2 is FQNNGV in the germline V gene. The CDR3 consists of 12 residues. CDR3 protein: CASWLDTGELFF. The CDR3 coding sequence is TGTGCCAGCTGGCTAGACACCGGGGAGCTGTTTTTT.

The V and J genes are TRBV28 and TRBJ2-7, with D maybe TRBD2 (5 bases). V lost 3 bases and J lost 1, with 7 bases in between. The V gene's germline CDR1 is MDHEN and CDR2 SYDVKM. CDR3 size: 13 residues. CDR3 sequence: CASSFTSSYEQYF. As DNA, the CDR3 is TGTGCCAGCAGTTTTACTAGTTCCTACGAGCAGTACTTC.